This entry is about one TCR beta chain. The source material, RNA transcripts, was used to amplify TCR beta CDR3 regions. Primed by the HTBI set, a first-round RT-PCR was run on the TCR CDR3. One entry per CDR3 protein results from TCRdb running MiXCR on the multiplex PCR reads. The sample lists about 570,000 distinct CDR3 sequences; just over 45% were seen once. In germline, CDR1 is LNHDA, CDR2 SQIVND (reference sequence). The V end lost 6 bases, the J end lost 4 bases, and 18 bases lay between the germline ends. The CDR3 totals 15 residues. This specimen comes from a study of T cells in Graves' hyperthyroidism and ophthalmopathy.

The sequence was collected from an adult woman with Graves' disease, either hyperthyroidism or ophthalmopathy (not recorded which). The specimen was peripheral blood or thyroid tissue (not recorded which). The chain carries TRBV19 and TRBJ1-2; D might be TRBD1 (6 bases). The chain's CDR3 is CASRVTGGRSYGYTF. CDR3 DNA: TGTGCCAGTAGAGTAACGGGGGGGCGCAGCTATGGCTACACCTTC.